This T cell receptor (beta chain) was identified in a study of blood T cell repertoires in COVID-19. Study information: Material from acute and convalescent COVID-19 was sourced from the United States, Italy and Spain. T cells, B-cell-depleted T cells, or PBMCs provided the cDNA or gDNA that served as material.

As handled by the study authors: Estimation of nucleated cell counts relied on the amplification of reference gene primers. Profiling relied on immunoSEQ multiplex PCR, and the TCRdb table lists in-frame clones only, not all of them. The D gene and trimming were derived from the DNA, and the V and J assignments and clone size from that table. Of 130,000 or so clones in the sample, less than 90% are singletons; the top ten hold over 1.1%. The V gene end was trimmed by 11 bases and the J gene end by 14 bases; junction bases not matched to a gene: 10. The CDR3 is 12 residues long. Germline V CDR1 and CDR2: ENHRY, SYGVKD.

The J gene is TRBJ1-6, the V gene TRBV10-3; 9 nucleotides align to TRBD1. The source of this sequence is a man in his 60s with acute or convalescent COVID-19. The sample taken for sequencing was peripheral blood. This chain's CDR3 is CASRDRAMSLHF. In DNA, the CDR3 is TGTGCCTCCCGGGACAGGGCGATGTCCCTCCACTTT.